This T cell receptor beta chain was sequenced during a study of blood T cell repertoires in COVID-19. Study overall: Specimens from acute and convalescent COVID-19 originated in the United States, Italy and Spain.

The germline V gene encodes CDR1 DFQATT and CDR2 SNEGSKA (reference sequence). Trimming took off 4 bases at V and 11 bases at J, with 23 bases between the two ends. CDR3 size: 15 residues. Assay: immunoSEQ multiplex PCR; the TCRdb copy retains only in-frame clones and omits some. Found here are about 190,000 clones, almost 85% of them singletons; the top ten hold 4.5% to 5.5%. The sequenced sample was peripheral blood. The rearrangement links TRBV20-1 to TRBJ1-4; D not resolved. The sequence came from an older woman with active or convalescent COVID-19. CDR3 amino acids: CSAIEQGRSRGKLFF. CDR3 in DNA: TGCAGTGCTATTGAACAAGGGAGGTCCCGAGGGAAACTGTTTTTT.